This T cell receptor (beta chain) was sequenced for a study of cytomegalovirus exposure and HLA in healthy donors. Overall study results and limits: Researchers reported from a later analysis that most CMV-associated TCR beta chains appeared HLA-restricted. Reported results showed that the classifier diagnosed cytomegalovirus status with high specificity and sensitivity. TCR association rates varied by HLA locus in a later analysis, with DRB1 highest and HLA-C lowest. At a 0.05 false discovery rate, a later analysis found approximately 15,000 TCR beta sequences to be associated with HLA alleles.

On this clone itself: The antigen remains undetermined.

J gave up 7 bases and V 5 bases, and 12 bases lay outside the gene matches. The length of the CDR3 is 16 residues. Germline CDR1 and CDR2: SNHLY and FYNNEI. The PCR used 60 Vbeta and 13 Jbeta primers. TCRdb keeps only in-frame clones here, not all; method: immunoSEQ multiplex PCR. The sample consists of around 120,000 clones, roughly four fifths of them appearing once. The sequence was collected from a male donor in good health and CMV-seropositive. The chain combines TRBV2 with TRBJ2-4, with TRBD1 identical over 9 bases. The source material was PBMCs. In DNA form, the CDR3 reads TGTGCCAGCAGTCGACAAGCTGACAGGGGGAATAACATTCAGTACTTC. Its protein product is CASSRQADRGNNIQYF.